This T cell receptor (beta chain) was obtained from a study of T cell repertoires in cytomegalovirus infection. Across the whole study: In the study, CMV epitopes included recently identified HLA-C-restricted and well-studied HLA-B-restricted ones. Public TCR beta signature analysis indicated the presence of both CMV infection and matching HLA type.

MiXCR, run by TCRdb on the reads, gives a single entry per CDR3 protein. In the table there are fewer than 900,000 distinct CDR3 sequences, about 27% of which are singletons. This clonotype appeared a few times. What it recognizes is unknown. Germline assignment: CDR1 DFQATT and CDR2 SNEGSKA (reference sequence). The CDR3 totals 19 residues. Trimming took 3 bases from V and 7 from J; bases not matched to a gene: 19. Sequenced material: cultured CD8+ T cells from PBMCs, taken from culture after CMV antigen stimulation. This TCR derives from a human donor in good health (CMV status not recorded). Some clones in this sample may be carry-over from other donors' samples. J is TRBJ2-1 and V is TRBV20-1, with 12 bases lining up with TRBD1. Written as DNA, the CDR3 is TGCAGTGCTAGCCAGCTAGAGTCAAAGGGACAGGGGGCATTGAATGAGCAGTTCTTC. It yields the protein CSASQLESKGQGALNEQFF.